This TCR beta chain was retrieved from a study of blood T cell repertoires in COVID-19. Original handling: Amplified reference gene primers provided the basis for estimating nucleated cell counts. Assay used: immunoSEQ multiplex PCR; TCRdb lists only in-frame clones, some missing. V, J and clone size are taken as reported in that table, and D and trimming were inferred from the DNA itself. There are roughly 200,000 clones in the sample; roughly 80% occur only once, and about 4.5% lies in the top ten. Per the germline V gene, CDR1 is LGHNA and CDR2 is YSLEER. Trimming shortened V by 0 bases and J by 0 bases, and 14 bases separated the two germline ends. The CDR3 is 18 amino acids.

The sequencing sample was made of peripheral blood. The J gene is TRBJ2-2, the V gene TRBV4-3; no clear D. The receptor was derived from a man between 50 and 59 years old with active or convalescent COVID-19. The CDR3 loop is CASSQDLTVDTNTGELFF. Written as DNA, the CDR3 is TGCGCCAGCAGCCAAGATCTGACTGTGGATACGAACACCGGGGAGCTGTTTTTT.